This is a list of T cell receptor beta chains from one sample in a study of T cell changes during pregnancy in multiple sclerosis. Only in-frame clones appear in the TCRdb table, and some are missing; sequencing was by immunoSEQ multiplex PCR. The sample has some 59,000 clones, roughly 93% seen once. Specimen: peripheral blood, collected in the second trimester of pregnancy. Receptors were obtained from a female donor with multiple sclerosis, enrolled in a pregnancy study. Each CDR3 is given with its conserved first and last residue. D genes are given only for firm matches. Clone size is shown for a subset of rows, as once, few, many or a class of expanded clone.

v_call	clone_size	d_call	j_call	cdr3_nt	cdr3_aa
TRBV30	NA	NA	TRBJ2-6	TGTGCCTGGAGTCCCCTCGGGGCCAACGTCCTGACTTTC	CAWSPLGANVLTF
TRBV30	NA	NA	TRBJ1-1	TGTGCCTGGAGTTCGACAGGACATTTTATAACTGAAGCTTTCTTT	CAWSSTGHFITEAFF
TRBV28	NA	TRBD1	TRBJ2-7	TGTGCCAGCAGTTTTGAGGGGGCACTTATCTACGAGCAGTACTTC	CASSFEGALIYEQYF
TRBV5-1	NA	NA	TRBJ2-5	TGCGCCAGCAGCTTGAGGGGCCAAGAGACCCAGTACTTC	CASSLRGQETQYF
TRBV6-6	NA	NA	TRBJ1-2	TGTGCCAGCAGTTACCGCGGGGGCGACTATGGCTACACCTTC	CASSYRGGDYGYTF
TRBV6-5	NA	NA	TRBJ1-1	TGTGCCAGCAGTTACGGCAGTATCACTGAAGCTTTCTTT	CASSYGSITEAFF
TRBV5-1	NA	TRBD2	TRBJ2-7	TGCGCCAGCAGCTTAGTGGGACTAGCGGGAGAGCAGTACTTC	CASSLVGLAGEQYF
TRBV15	few	NA	TRBJ2-1	TGTGCCACCAGCATACAGGCCGACCCCTACAATGAGCAGTTCTTC	CATSIQADPYNEQFF
TRBV16	NA	TRBD1	TRBJ1-6	TGTGCCAGCAGCCAATCTCTGGACAGGCCCAATTCACCCCTCCACTTT	CASSQSLDRPNSPLHF
TRBV10-3	NA	TRBD1	TRBJ1-1	TGTGCCATCAGCCAAACCACGACAGGGGCGAACACTGAAGCTTTCTTT	CAISQTTTGANTEAFF
TRBV2	NA	TRBD1	TRBJ1-2	TGTGCCAGCGGACCGGGGTTGAGACAGGGGGCCGGCTATGGCTACACCTTC	CASGPGLRQGAGYGYTF
TRBV27	NA	NA	TRBJ1-5	TGTGCCAGCAGTCCTCGGGTTAGCCAGCCCCAGCATTTT	CASSPRVSQPQHF
TRBV7-2	NA	TRBD2	TRBJ2-3	TGTGCCAGCAGCCTCATCGGGGGGGCGGCGGATACGCAGTATTTT	CASSLIGGAADTQYF
TRBV19	NA	TRBD1	TRBJ2-7	TGTGCCAGTAGTCCCTTGGACAGGGGAAGCGAGCAGTACTTC	CASSPLDRGSEQYF
TRBV5-1	NA	NA	TRBJ2-1	TGCGCCAGCAGCTTGGGGGGACTGGGTCTGGTGGAGCAGTTCTTC	CASSLGGLGLVEQFF
TRBV30	once	NA	TRBJ2-1	TGTGCCTGGGGGGTGGGGGCCCGTCCAAATGAGCAGTTCTTC	CAWGVGARPNEQFF
TRBV7-9	NA	NA	TRBJ1-4	TGTGCCAGCAGCTTAGGGTCGGGGGATGAAAAACTGTTTTTT	CASSLGSGDEKLFF
TRBV19	NA	TRBD2	TRBJ2-1	TGTGCCAGTAGTATAGGTGGAGGCGGGGGGGCGCGTGAGCAGTTCTTC	CASSIGGGGGAREQFF
TRBV7-6	few	NA	TRBJ1-2	TGTGCCAGCAGGTTCCCAGTTCTGGGCGGGAGAGATGGCTACACCTTC	CASRFPVLGGRDGYTF
TRBV15	NA	NA	TRBJ1-1	TGTGCCACCAGCAGAGATCGGAGCACTGAAGCTTTCTTT	CATSRDRSTEAFF
TRBV28	NA	NA	TRBJ2-2	TGTGCCAGCAACATTCTTCAGGGGAACACCGGGGAGCTGTTTTTT	CASNILQGNTGELFF
TRBV15	few	TRBD1	TRBJ1-4	TGTGCCACCAGCAGAACCTCGGACAGGGTCTTTGAAAAACTGTTTTTT	CATSRTSDRVFEKLFF
TRBV5-1	once	TRBD2	TRBJ2-5	TGCGCCAGCAGCAGGTCGGGAGGCGGGGGGCTCCCCATACAAGAGACCCAGTACTTC	CASSRSGGGGLPIQETQYF
TRBV4-1	NA	TRBD1	TRBJ2-2	TGCGCCAGCAGTCTAAATCCCGGGACAGCGAACACCGGGGAGCTGTTTTTT	CASSLNPGTANTGELFF
TRBV6-5	NA	TRBD1	TRBJ2-3	TGTGCCAGCCGCTTTACAGGGGCCGTTTTGAATACGCAGTATTTT	CASRFTGAVLNTQYF
TRBV2	NA	NA	TRBJ1-3	TGTGCCAGCAGTGAGGGGGGATCTGGAAACACCATATATTTT	CASSEGGSGNTIYF
TRBV19	NA	TRBD1	TRBJ1-2	TGTGCCAGTAGTGCCCGGGACAGGCTCTATGGCTACACCTTC	CASSARDRLYGYTF
TRBV5-1	NA	TRBD1	TRBJ2-5	TGCGCCAGCAGCTCGACCGGGACAGGGGAAGAGACCCAGTACTTC	CASSSTGTGEETQYF
TRBV7-3	once	NA	TRBJ2-3	TGTGCCAGCAGCTTCGGCAGGGGCGATACGCAGTATTTT	CASSFGRGDTQYF
TRBV5-1	few	NA	TRBJ1-4	TGCGCCAGCAGCTTGCAGGGGCTAGGGAATGAAAAACTGTTTTTT	CASSLQGLGNEKLFF
TRBV15	NA	TRBD2	TRBJ2-3	TGTGCCACCAGCAAGCAGGCCGGGGGGACAGATACGCAGTATTTT	CATSKQAGGTDTQYF
TRBV18	NA	NA	TRBJ2-2	TGTGCCAGCTCACCTGGGGGGGCCCTCACCGGGGAGCTGTTTTTT	CASSPGGALTGELFF
TRBV6-5	NA	NA	TRBJ2-7	TGTGCCAGCCGGGACACAGTCTACGAGCAGTACTTC	CASRDTVYEQYF
TRBV6-1	once	TRBD1	TRBJ2-7	TGTGCCAGCAGTGAGCTGGACAGGAGCCACGAGCAGTACTTC	CASSELDRSHEQYF
TRBV2	NA	NA	TRBJ1-6	TGTGCCAGCAGTGGACAGGCGAGTTTTAGGTCACCCCTCCACTTT	CASSGQASFRSPLHF
TRBV23-1	NA	NA	TRBJ1-2	TGCGCCAGCAGTCACCCGACAGTCTATTACTATGGCTACACCTTC	CASSHPTVYYYGYTF
TRBV2	few	NA	TRBJ1-2	TGTGCCAGCAGTGAAGAGGTTTCGGGGGATGGCTACACCTTC	CASSEEVSGDGYTF
TRBV7-2	NA	NA	TRBJ2-7	TGTGCCAGCATCGGGCGGGGTTACGAGCAGTACTTC	CASIGRGYEQYF
TRBV5-1	NA	NA	TRBJ2-2	TGCGCCAGCAGGACAGGCCCGAACACCGGGGAGCTGTTTTTT	CASRTGPNTGELFF
TRBV10-1	once	TRBD1	TRBJ2-2	TGCGCCAGCTTGGACAGGAGCACCGGGGAGCTGTTTTTT	CASLDRSTGELFF
TRBV19	NA	NA	TRBJ2-2	TGTGCCAGTAGTCTCCAGGCGAACACCGGGGAGCTGTTTTTT	CASSLQANTGELFF
TRBV5-1	NA	TRBD1	TRBJ2-2	TGCGCCAGCACGACAGGGCAGACGAACACCGGGGAGCTGTTTTTT	CASTTGQTNTGELFF
TRBV19	NA	TRBD1	TRBJ1-5	TGTGCCAGTCTACCGGGACAGGGTAAAAATCAGCCCCAGCATTTT	CASLPGQGKNQPQHF
TRBV19	NA	NA	TRBJ2-7	TGTGCCAGTAGTATTAACTCAGGTATCTACGAGCAGTACTTC	CASSINSGIYEQYF
TRBV28	NA	TRBD1	TRBJ1-2	TGTGCCAGCAGTGGTAAGGGGGCAGGGAACTATGGCTACACCTTC	CASSGKGAGNYGYTF
TRBV5-1	NA	TRBD2	TRBJ2-1	TGCGCCAGCAGCCCGGAGCCACTAGCGGCCTCGTACAATGAGCAGTTCTTC	CASSPEPLAASYNEQFF
TRBV9	NA	TRBD1	TRBJ1-2	TGTGCCAGCAGCGTGGATACAGGGGTTGTTAGGGATGGCTACACCTTC	CASSVDTGVVRDGYTF
TRBV10-3	NA	TRBD2	TRBJ2-1	TGTGCCATCAGTGATGCTAGCGGGGGGGCCGGGAATGAGCAGTTCTTC	CAISDASGGAGNEQFF
TRBV7-2	few	TRBD1	TRBJ1-2	TGTGCCAGCAGCCTAAGGGACAGGGGGGTTTACACCTTC	CASSLRDRGVYTF
TRBV9	NA	NA	TRBJ2-2	TGTGCCAGCAGCGTAGGCGGGGCGTACACCGGGGAGCTGTTTTTT	CASSVGGAYTGELFF